This T cell receptor (beta chain) is from a study of Ad26.COV2.S vaccination and SARS-CoV-2 variants. Study at large: The trial was COV1001 and the donor's arm was Ad26.COV2.S. Dosing was one shot or two shots 56 days apart.

Specified treatment: roughly 20 received Ad26.COV2.S at low or high dose, single or two shots; 5 received placebo; per-sample allocation not given. Collection of samples fell on day 63 after the first vaccine or placebo injection. Based in Boston, the donor was an adult of 18-55 years. An Ad26 vector expressing Wuhan-strain SARS-CoV-2 spike served as the vaccine. Only in-frame clones appear in the TCRdb table, and some are missing; sequencing was by immunoSEQ multiplex PCR. The sample records roughly 300,000 clones, 75% to 90% being singletons. The length of the CDR3 is 17 residues. This clone was detected a few times.

Sample: peripheral blood, taken in a trial of Ad26.COV2.S vaccine versus placebo. This TCR was recovered from a person aged 18-60 years who received the Ad26.COV2.S COVID-19 vaccine or a placebo. This chain links TRBV21-1 with TRBJ2-3; TRBD2, the table's D call, lacks a check against the DNA. TRBV21-1 is flagged as a pseudogene. CDR3 DNA sequence: TGTGCCAGCAGCGCCCTGATGACTAGGATTTCTTCAGATACGCAGTATTTT. Residues: CASSALMTRISSDTQYF.